This T cell receptor (beta chain) was recovered during a study of cytotoxic CD8 clonotypes in ibrutinib-treated CLL. This clone was counted once. The CDR3 covers 12 residues. Germline V gives CDR1 SGHTA, CDR2 FQGNSA. Trimming left V 5 bases short and J 4 bases short, with 7 bases between. Repertoires were generated with immunoSEQ multiplex PCR, while TCRdb's copy carries only in-frame clones and drops some. Of more than 25,000 clones in the sample, 76% were seen once. The J gene is TRBJ2-3, the V gene TRBV7-2; D remains ambiguous. This TCR was sampled from a human donor with chronic lymphocytic leukemia. This specimen was PBMCs, taken after 36 months of ibrutinib treatment. The CDR3 DNA reads as TGTGCCAGCAGCCCCCAGTCAGATACGCAGTATTTT. Protein sequence: CASSPQSDTQYF.